Each of the 3 T cell receptor beta chains below was sequenced from the same sample in a study of beta chain features in type 1 diabetes. Isolated RNA was reverse transcribed in full, so expressed TCRB transcripts were sequenced. Generated by immunoSEQ multiplex PCR, the TCRdb table keeps only in-frame clones and is missing some. Of more than 130,000 clones in the sample, about 7% were seen once. Sequenced sample: central memory CD4+ T cells from blood. The source of these receptors is a woman younger than 45 in good health.

This clone was seen ten or more times. CDR3 nucleotide sequence: TGTGCCAGCAGCTTAGCGCGGGATGGCACAGATACGCAGTATTTT. Amino acids: CASSLARDGTDTQYF. The V and J genes are TRBV7-6 and TRBJ2-3; perhaps TRBD2 as D (6 bases). This CDR3 spans 15 amino acids. V was cut by 0 bases and J by 1 base, with 8 bases left in between. From germline, CDR1 is SGHVS and CDR2 FNYEAQ.

V usage is TRBV6-5 and J usage is TRBJ2-7; tentative D call: TRBD1 (6 bases). The V gene's germline CDR1 is MNHEY and CDR2 SVGAGI. V lost 2 bases and J 3 bases, leaving 14 bases between the germline ends. The length of the CDR3 is 15 residues. The CDR3 is CASSYGSGEYYEQYF. The CDR3, as DNA: TGTGCCAGCAGTTACGGATCAGGGGAGTACTACGAGCAGTACTTC.

This clone was detected many times. The J gene is TRBJ1-4, the V gene TRBV7-9, with 8 bases aligning to TRBD1. This CDR3 spans 15 amino acids. Germline-derived CDR1 and CDR2 are SEHNR and FQNEAQ (reference sequence). The ends lost 3 bases at V and 8 bases at J; junction bases unmatched: 8. The chain's CDR3 is CASSFIGTGREKLFF. DNA for the CDR3: TGTGCCAGCAGCTTTATCGGGACAGGTCGGGAAAAACTGTTTTTT. The entire variable domain, with the rest obtained from reference TRBV7-9 and TRBJ1-4, is as follows: DTGVSQNPRHKITKRGQNVTFRCDPISEHNRLYWYRQTLGQGPEFLTYFQNEAQLEKSRLLSDRFSAERPKGSFSTLEIQRTEQGDSAMYLCASSFIGTGREKLFFGSGTQLSVL.